The 26 T cell receptor beta chains listed next were all sequenced from one sample in a study of blood T cell repertoires in COVID-19. Some clones are missing from TCRdb's copy, which holds only in-frame ones; the method was immunoSEQ multiplex PCR. The sample lists 70,000 to 90,000 clones, approximately 87% occurring once. The sequenced material came from peripheral blood. Receptors were obtained from a human donor in a cohort sampled during active COVID-19.

Details on this clone: The junction shows a germline mismatch at one end, possibly a read error. The chain carries TRBV7-3 and TRBJ1-1, with 7 bases that match TRBD1. Germline CDR1 reads SGHTA; CDR2 reads FQGTGA. CDR3 length equals 13 residues. The CDR3 loop is CASSVTGVTEAFF. CDR3 DNA sequence: TGTGCCAGCAGCGTAACAGGGGTCACTGAAGCTTTCTTT. Filled out from reference TRBV7-3 and TRBJ1-1, the complete variable domain reads GAGVSQTPSNKVTEKGKYVELRCDPISGHTALYWYRQSLGQGPEFLIYFQGTGAADDSGLPNDRFFAVRPEGSVSTLKIQRTERGDSAVYLCASSVTGVTEAFFGQGTRLTVV.

The V gene is TRBV6-6, the J gene TRBJ2-7; TRBD2 matches 11 bases. Germline V lookup: CDR1 MNHNY, CDR2 SVGAGI (reference sequence). CDR3 length equals 15 residues. Trimming took 6 bases from V and 0 from J; bases not matched to a gene: 4. The CDR3 spells CASRMTSGISYEQYF. The CDR3 DNA follows: TGTGCCAGCAGGATGACTAGCGGGATCTCCTACGAGCAGTACTTC.

This clone was counted only a few times. J is TRBJ2-2 and V is TRBV9; perhaps TRBD1 as D (5 bases). The CDR3 has 13 amino acids. CDR1 and CDR2 (germline): SGDLS, YYNGEE. The V and J ends lost 5 bases and 1 base respectively, with 6 bases between them. The CDR3 sequence: CASRQGNTGELFF. DNA for the CDR3: TGTGCCAGCAGGCAGGGGAACACCGGGGAGCTGTTTTTT.

This chain joins TRBV6-5 and TRBJ1-5; D may be TRBD1 (5 bases). Germline V gene data show CDR1 as MNHEY and CDR2 as SVGAGI. Between the trimmed V and J ends, which lost 6 bases and 0 bases, there was a span of 12 bases. CDR3 length: 15 amino acids. CDR3 sequence: CASRPTVYSNQPQHF. The CDR3 nucleotides are TGTGCCAGCAGGCCGACAGTTTATAGCAATCAGCCCCAGCATTTT.

In its sample, this clone was seen a few times. V and J are TRBV29-1 and TRBJ1-2; tentatively, D is TRBD1 (6 bases). V was trimmed by 6 bases and J by 0 bases, leaving 17 bases between them. The CDR3 contains 15 residues. Germline CDR1 SQVTM, CDR2 ANQGSEA. The CDR3 DNA reads TGCAGCGTCGGGACATACGTGGGGCCTAACTATGGCTACACCTTC. It is translated as CSVGTYVGPNYGYTF. The full variable domain, in which reference TRBV29-1 and TRBJ1-2 provide the parts outside the CDR3, is SAVISQKPSRDICQRGTSLTIQCQVDSQVTMMFWYRQQPGQSLTLIATANQGSEATYESGFVIDKFPISRPNLTFSTLTVSNMSPEDSSIYLCSVGTYVGPNYGYTFGSGTRLTVV.

The chain uses TRBV11-2 and TRBJ2-7; TRBD2 is a possible D gene (6 bases). This CDR3 has 14 amino acids. Germline CDR1 reads SGHAT; CDR2 reads FQNNGV. Between the trimmed V and J ends, which lost 1 base and 3 bases, there was a span of 10 bases. Written as DNA, the CDR3 is TGTGCCAGCAGCTTAGGACTAGGCCACTACGAGCAGTACTTC. It is translated as CASSLGLGHYEQYF. The full variable domain, with the rest looked up from reference TRBV11-2 and TRBJ2-7, is EAGVAQSPRYKIIEKRQSVAFWCNPISGHATLYWYQQILGQGPKLLIQFQNNGVVDDSQLPKDRFSAERLKGVDSTLKIQPAKLEDSAVYLCASSLGLGHYEQYFGPGTRLTVT.

V usage is TRBV19 and J usage is TRBJ2-2; D possibly corresponds to TRBD2 (6 bases). This CDR3 region has 13 residues. CDR1 is LNHDA, CDR2 SQIVND, per germline (reference sequence). Trimming removed 4 bases at V and 5 bases at J, with 8 bases between. This CDR3 reads CASSTRETGELFF. DNA of the CDR3: TGTGCCAGTAGTACGCGGGAAACCGGGGAGCTGTTTTTT.

This sequence joins TRBV5-1 and TRBJ1-6, with no clear D. The ends were cut back, 0 bases at V and 7 bases at J, with 8 bases in the middle. Germline loops: CDR1 SGHRS, CDR2 YFSETQ. This CDR3 contains 14 residues. CDR3 in amino acids: CASSLALGNSPLHF. In nucleotides, the CDR3 is TGCGCCAGCAGCTTGGCGTTGGGCAATTCACCCCTCCACTTT. The full variable domain, in which reference TRBV5-1 and TRBJ1-6 provide the parts outside the CDR3, is KAGVTQTPRYLIKTRGQQVTLSCSPISGHRSVSWYQQTPGQGLQFLFEYFSETQRNKGNFPGRFSGRQFSNSRSEMNVSTLELGDSALYLCASSLALGNSPLHFGNGTRLTVT.

The chain has TRBV28 and TRBJ2-2, with D unresolved. V dropped 11 bases and J dropped 2 bases, with 12 bases sitting between them. CDR1 and CDR2 from the germline V gene are MDHEN and SYDVKM. The CDR3 has 13 amino acids. The CDR3 is CAGYGSNTGELFF. CDR3 DNA sequence: TGTGCCGGTTACGGGTCTAACACCGGGGAGCTGTTTTTT.

The chain joins TRBV5-1 to TRBJ1-1; no reliable D call. The CDR3 is 12 residues long. Germline-derived CDR1 and CDR2 are SGHRS and YFSETQ. Trimming shortened V by 0 bases and J by 6 bases, and 6 bases separated the two germline ends. CDR3 sequence reads: CASSLEGAEAFF. For the CDR3, the DNA is TGCGCCAGCAGCTTGGAGGGAGCTGAAGCTTTCTTT. The full variable domain, in which reference TRBV5-1 and TRBJ1-1 provide the parts outside the CDR3, is KAGVTQTPRYLIKTRGQQVTLSCSPISGHRSVSWYQQTPGQGLQFLFEYFSETQRNKGNFPGRFSGRQFSNSRSEMNVSTLELGDSALYLCASSLEGAEAFFGQGTRLTVV.

The chain couples TRBV18 to TRBJ1-1; 7 positions match TRBD1. Germline trimming cut 3 bases from V and 7 bases from J; bases unmatched to any gene: 14. The CDR3 has 16 amino acids. Germline CDR1 is KGHSH and CDR2 is LQKENI. The CDR3 sequence: CASSPLRGPMEGEAFF. The CDR3 coding sequence is TGTGCCAGCTCACCCCTAAGGGGGCCCATGGAGGGTGAAGCTTTCTTT. Full variable domain (outside the CDR3, taken from reference TRBV18 and TRBJ1-1): NAGVMQNPRHLVRRRGQEARLRCSPMKGHSHVYWYRQLPEEGLKFMVYLQKENIIDESGMPKERFSAEFPKEGPSILRIQQVVRGDSAAYFCASSPLRGPMEGEAFFGQGTRLTVV.

This rearrangement joins TRBV29-1 to TRBJ2-7; 8 nucleotides line up with TRBD2. J lost 0 bases, V lost 5 bases, and 6 bases had no gene match. CDR3 size: 14 residues. Germline loops: CDR1 SQVTM, CDR2 ANQGSEA. The CDR3 sequence: CSVPMAGGSYEQYF. The CDR3 DNA follows: TGCAGCGTTCCCATGGCGGGAGGCTCCTACGAGCAGTACTTC.

This clone was found once. V usage is TRBV30 and J usage is TRBJ2-7, with TRBD2 matching 10 bases. This CDR3 comprises 15 residues. The V and J ends lost 2 bases and 3 bases, in that order; junction bases with no gene match: 7. From germline, CDR1 is GTSNPN and CDR2 SVGIG (reference sequence). The CDR3, as DNA: TGTGCCTGGAGTTTGGGGCTAGCGGGGGTCTACGAGCAGTACTTC. It specifies CAWSLGLAGVYEQYF.

The chain has TRBV4-1 and TRBJ2-1, with 8 bases fitting TRBD2. Losses at the gene ends were 1 base for V and 6 bases for J; bases not matched to a gene: 8. This CDR3 contains 16 residues. CDR1 MGHRA and CDR2 YSYEKL come from the germline V gene. CDR3 bases: TGCGCCAGCAGCCAAGTCCCCCTACTAGCGGCCAATGAGCAGTTCTTC. Its protein is CASSQVPLLAANEQFF.

This chain joins TRBV7-8 and TRBJ1-5; 7 nucleotides align to TRBD1. Germline CDR1 is SGHVS and CDR2 is FQNEAQ. The CDR3 loop spans 18 amino acids. V dropped 5 bases and J dropped 0; count of bases not matched to a gene: 13. The CDR3 protein is CASSPDRDRSYSNQPQHF. In DNA, the CDR3 is TGTGCCAGCAGCCCTGACAGGGACAGATCCTATAGCAATCAGCCCCAGCATTTT.

The V gene is TRBV2, the J gene TRBJ2-3, with D hard to call. The CDR3 runs 12 residues. V gave up 7 bases and J gave up 2 bases, with 7 bases separating them. Germline lookup yields CDR1 SNHLY and CDR2 FYNNEI. The CDR3 protein is CASTLYTDTQYF. CDR3 nucleotides: TGTGCCAGCACCTTATACACAGATACGCAGTATTTT.

The rearrangement joins TRBV5-1 to TRBJ1-4; TRBD1 aligns across 8 bases. The germline V gene has CDR1 SGHRS and CDR2 YFSETQ. V lost 4 bases, J lost 5 bases, and 7 bases stayed unmatched. The CDR3 contains 15 residues. CDR3 bases: TGCGCCAGCAGCCCGGGGACAGGTGCCAATGAAAAACTGTTTTTT. This gives the protein CASSPGTGANEKLFF.

In this sample, this clone turned up once. The J gene is TRBJ2-7, the V gene TRBV7-2; 12 positions match TRBD2. CDR1 and CDR2 from the germline V gene are SGHTA and FQGNSA. V lost 5 bases and J lost 9; bases outside the gene matches: 5. The CDR3 has 13 amino acids. Written as DNA, the CDR3 is TGTGCCAGCAGCCGTCGGACTAGCGGGGTGCAGTACTTC. The encoded protein is CASSRRTSGVQYF. Drawing the rest from reference TRBV7-2 and TRBJ2-7, the complete variable domain is GAGVSQSPSNKVTEKGKDVELRCDPISGHTALYWYRQSLGQGLEFLIYFQGNSAPDKSGLPSDRFSAERTGGSVSTLTIQRTQQEDSAVYLCASSRRTSGVQYFGPGTRLTVT.

This clone has just a few counts. The genes are TRBV28 and TRBJ1-6; D unresolved. This CDR3 is built from 13 residues. Trimming took off 6 bases at V and 5 bases at J, with 8 bases between the two ends. The V gene's germline CDR1 is MDHEN and CDR2 SYDVKM. The CDR3 protein is CASREQHNSPLHF. CDR3 nucleotide sequence: TGTGCCAGCAGGGAACAGCATAATTCACCCCTCCACTTT.

The chain employs TRBV6-5 and TRBJ1-3; D is undetermined. V shed 7 bases and J shed 0 bases, with 13 bases lying between them. The CDR3 sequence is 15 residues long. In germline, CDR1 is MNHEY, CDR2 SVGAGI. The CDR3 is CASNGLISSGNTIYF. CDR3 DNA: TGTGCCAGCAATGGACTGATCAGCTCTGGAAACACCATATATTTT.

The rearrangement uses TRBV5-5 and TRBJ1-1; 9 bases are shared with TRBD1. Per germline, CDR1 SGHKS and CDR2 YYEKEE (reference sequence). This CDR3 has 17 amino acids. V lost 0 bases to trimming and J lost 2 bases; unmatched junction nucleotides: 8. The CDR3 DNA follows: TGTGCCAGCAGCTTGGAGTTGGGGGGACAGGGTAACACTGAAGCTTTCTTT. Amino acid sequence: CASSLELGGQGNTEAFF. Looking up the rest from reference TRBV5-5 and TRBJ1-1 gives the full variable domain: DAGVTQSPTHLIKTRGQQVTLRCSPISGHKSVSWYQQVLGQGPQFIFQYYEKEERGRGNFPDRFSARQFPNYSSELNVNALLLGDSALYLCASSLELGGQGNTEAFFGQGTRLTVV.

The chain has TRBV28 and TRBJ2-5; 9 bases align to TRBD1. Trimming removed 4 bases from V and 2 bases from J; junction bases left unmatched: 5. The CDR3 consists of 15 residues. From germline, CDR1 is MDHEN and CDR2 SYDVKM. The CDR3 bases are TGTGCCAGCAGTTCACAGGGGGCTTCGCAAGAGACCCAGTACTTC. Its protein product is CASSSQGASQETQYF.

J is TRBJ2-7 and V is TRBV3-1 (or the pseudogene TRBV3-2), with 8 bases identical to TRBD1. From germline, CDR1 is LGHDT and CDR2 YNNKEL (reference sequence). V was pared by 4 bases and J by 2 bases, with 7 bases of the junction left unmatched. The CDR3 length is 15 residues. The CDR3 protein is CASSLWTGITYEQYF. The CDR3 bases are TGTGCCAGCAGCCTTTGGACAGGGATTACCTACGAGCAGTACTTC.

This CDR3 is CASRKTGDGVWYF. The CDR3 DNA reads as TGTGCCAGCAGGAAGACAGGGGACGGGGTGTGGTACTTC. This chain joins TRBV6-5 and TRBJ2-7, with TRBD1 identical over 8 bases. V dropped 6 bases and J dropped 12; count of bases not matched to a gene: 13. The CDR3 has 13 residues. The germline CDR1 and CDR2 sequences are MNHEY and SVGAGI.

This chain uses TRBV7-9 with TRBJ2-2, with a possible D match to TRBD1 (6 bases). The CDR3 spans 17 residues. The V end lost 5 bases, the J end lost 4 bases, and 20 bases lay between the germline ends. Per the germline V gene, CDR1 is SEHNR and CDR2 is FQNEAQ (reference sequence). The chain's CDR3 is CASSHPVVQGRTGELFF. CDR3 sequence (DNA): TGTGCCAGCAGCCACCCCGTGGTGCAGGGGCGCACCGGGGAGCTGTTTTTT.

The chain joins TRBV7-8 to TRBJ1-1; 7 bases line up with TRBD1. The CDR3 runs to 15 residues. J was trimmed by 1 base and V by 4 bases; bases with no gene match: 6. Germline values: CDR1 SGHVS, CDR2 FQNEAQ. CDR3 amino acids: CASSYRDRKNTEAFF. Written as DNA, the CDR3 is TGTGCCAGCAGCTACCGGGACAGAAAGAACACTGAAGCTTTCTTT.